Below, 17 T cell receptor beta chains from the same sample are listed, as sequenced in a study of graft-versus-host responses after intestinal transplantation. Method: immunoSEQ multiplex PCR; TCRdb's copy keeps in-frame clones and lacks some. Seen here are some 79,000 clones, 70% to 90% observed once, and the top ten hold 0.3% to 0.4%. These TCRs' antigens remain unknown. This material consisted of unstimulated CD4+ T cells sorted from spleen or lymph node cells, taken before intestinal transplant. Source of these receptors: a human donor who received an intestinal transplant.

This clone was observed once. This chain joins TRBV14 and TRBJ1-1; D unresolved. V was cut by 0 bases and J by 6 bases, with 17 bases left in between. Germline CDR1 is SGHDN and CDR2 is FVKESK. CDR3 length equals 16 residues. The CDR3 nucleotides are TGTGCCAGCAGCCAAGATATCATGTTGAGGCGGTCTGAAGCTTTCTTT. Protein product: CASSQDIMLRRSEAFF.

CDR3 sequence reads: CASSPRPSEYGYTF. The CDR3 nucleotides are TGTGCCAGCAGTCCGCGCCCCAGCGAATATGGCTACACCTTC. The genes are TRBV6-5 and TRBJ1-2; D unclear. Per the germline V gene, CDR1 is MNHEY and CDR2 is SVGAGI. V was cut by 5 bases and J by 5 bases, with 15 bases left in between. The CDR3 spans 14 residues.

The genes are TRBV19 and TRBJ1-2; D may be TRBD1 (5 bases). The CDR3 contains 14 residues. Trimming pared 6 bases from V and 4 bases from J, leaving 15 bases between. Germline V lookup: CDR1 LNHDA, CDR2 SQIVND (reference sequence). CDR3 bases: TGTGCCAGTAGGTCGCAGGGTTCGAGCTATGGCTACACCTTC. It translates to CASRSQGSSYGYTF.

The chain recombines TRBV6-5 with TRBJ1-1; D is unresolved. The CDR3 is 13 residues long. Germline V lookup: CDR1 MNHEY, CDR2 SVGAGI. V was shortened by 7 bases and J by 4 bases, with 13 bases between the two germline ends. The CDR3 DNA reads as TGTGCCAGCACCCTAACCAGGTTCACTGAAGCTTTCTTT. This codes for CASTLTRFTEAFF.

In its sample, this clone was seen once. V usage is TRBV27 and J usage is TRBJ2-1, with 10 positions matching TRBD2. V trimming: 4 bases; J trimming: 10 bases; junction bases outside the gene matches: 7. Germline V gene data show CDR1 as MNHEY and CDR2 as SMNVEV (reference sequence). There are 14 residues in the CDR3. CDR3 sequence (DNA): TGTGCCAGCAGTTCCCTAGCGGGAGCTAGCGAGCAGTTCTTC. Its translation is CASSSLAGASEQFF.

The chain has TRBV18 and TRBJ2-5, with 7 bases lining up with TRBD1. With 3 bases clipped from V and 2 bases from J, the junction kept 3 bases outside the gene matches. Germline-derived CDR1 and CDR2 are KGHSH and LQKENI. This CDR3 is 14 amino acids long. The CDR3 protein is CASSPPGQQETQYF. The DNA for the CDR3 is TGTGCCAGCTCACCGCCGGGACAGCAAGAGACCCAGTACTTC.

The CDR3, as DNA: TGTGCCAGCAGTGCGCGAAACTCTGGGGCCAACGTCCTGACTTTC. Translated: CASSARNSGANVLTF. The gene calls are TRBV6-1 and TRBJ2-6; D uncertain. The CDR3 is 15 residues long. V lost 4 bases to trimming and J lost 0 bases, with 7 bases between them. Germline CDR1 reads MNHNS; CDR2 reads SASEGT.

The chain is built from TRBV2 and TRBJ1-2; D uncertain. V was trimmed by 3 bases and J by 2 bases, leaving 10 bases between them. Germline V lookup: CDR1 SNHLY, CDR2 FYNNEI. This CDR3 spans 14 amino acids. The CDR3 coding sequence is TGTGCCAGCAGTGATTCTTGGCCGAACTATGGCTACACCTTC. Amino acids: CASSDSWPNYGYTF.

V gene TRBV27 combines with J gene TRBJ2-1; D is unclear. This CDR3 is built from 16 residues. The germline V and J ends were trimmed by 6 bases and 0 bases, with 15 bases remaining between them. The germline CDR1 and CDR2 sequences are MNHEY and SMNVEV (reference sequence). CDR3 loop: CASSSPLRSSYNEQFF. In DNA, the CDR3 is TGTGCCAGCAGCTCCCCCCTACGTAGCTCCTACAATGAGCAGTTCTTC.

This clone was detected once. This sequence joins TRBV5-4 and TRBJ1-1; 8 nucleotides agree with TRBD1. The CDR3 runs 15 residues. Germline CDR1 is SGHNT and CDR2 is YYREEE (reference sequence). V was pared by 2 bases and J by 2 bases, with 5 bases of the junction left unmatched. The CDR3 DNA is TGTGCCAGCAGCTTAACGGCAGGGGGCAACACTGAAGCTTTCTTT. Protein product: CASSLTAGGNTEAFF.

The genes are TRBV28 and TRBJ1-2; 10 bases align to TRBD1. J gave up 0 bases and V 8 bases, and 12 bases lay outside the gene matches. CDR3 length equals 17 residues. Germline loops: CDR1 MDHEN, CDR2 SYDVKM. Here the CDR3 reads CASGDRGPTLANYGYTF. DNA of the CDR3: TGTGCCAGCGGCGACAGGGGGCCTACCTTAGCTAACTATGGCTACACCTTC.

V gene TRBV5-1 combines with J gene TRBJ1-2, with 10 bases matching TRBD1. CDR1 and CDR2 from the germline V gene are SGHRS and YFSETQ. The V segment lost 3 bases and the J segment 7 bases; nucleotides outside the gene matches: 3. CDR3 length: 13 residues. In nucleotides, the CDR3 is TGCGCCAGCAGCTCGGGGACAGGGGCTGGCTACACCTTC. Translation: CASSSGTGAGYTF.

This clone showed up just a few times. The chain has TRBV6-5 and TRBJ2-3, with D possibly matching TRBD1 (6 bases). The CDR3 loop spans 14 amino acids. CDR1 and CDR2 (germline): MNHEY, SVGAGI. The V end was cut by 7 bases, the J end by 0 bases, with 11 bases between. The CDR3 sequence is CASTGQRSTDTQYF. As DNA, the CDR3 is TGTGCCAGCACCGGACAGAGGAGCACAGATACGCAGTATTTT.

The rearrangement uses TRBV28 and TRBJ1-6, with D possibly matching TRBD1 (6 bases). CDR1 MDHEN and CDR2 SYDVKM come from the germline V gene. Trimming removed 5 bases at V and 7 bases at J, with 9 bases between. The CDR3 is made up of 13 amino acids. CDR3 amino acids: CASSGQKNSPLHF. The CDR3 DNA reads as TGTGCCAGCAGTGGACAGAAAAATTCACCCCTCCACTTT.

This chain uses TRBV28 with TRBJ2-1; the D gene is possibly TRBD2 (6 bases). Germline V gene data show CDR1 as MDHEN and CDR2 as SYDVKM. V lost 2 bases to trimming and J lost 6 bases, with 17 bases between them. The length of the CDR3 is 16 residues. The DNA of the CDR3 is TGTGCCAGCAGTTTAGTTTCGGGAGCTTGGCGCAATGAGCAGTTCTTC. Protein: CASSLVSGAWRNEQFF.

Written as DNA, the CDR3 is TGTGCCAGCAGCGCAACCCGACACTCTGGAAACACCATATATTTT. Translation gives CASSATRHSGNTIYF. J is TRBJ1-3 and V is TRBV5-6; D is unresolved. V lost 4 bases to trimming and J lost 0 bases, with 11 bases between them. CDR3 size: 15 residues. Germline CDR1 is SGHDT and CDR2 is YYEEEE.

V gene TRBV14 combines with J gene TRBJ2-2; 9 bases match TRBD2. V dropped 3 bases and J dropped 8; count of bases not matched to a gene: 7. The CDR3 contains 15 residues. Germline V gene lookup returns CDR1 SGHDN and CDR2 FVKESK. The CDR3 reads CASSQTSGPRGELFF. DNA of the CDR3: TGTGCCAGCAGCCAGACTAGCGGCCCCCGGGGGGAGCTGTTTTTT.